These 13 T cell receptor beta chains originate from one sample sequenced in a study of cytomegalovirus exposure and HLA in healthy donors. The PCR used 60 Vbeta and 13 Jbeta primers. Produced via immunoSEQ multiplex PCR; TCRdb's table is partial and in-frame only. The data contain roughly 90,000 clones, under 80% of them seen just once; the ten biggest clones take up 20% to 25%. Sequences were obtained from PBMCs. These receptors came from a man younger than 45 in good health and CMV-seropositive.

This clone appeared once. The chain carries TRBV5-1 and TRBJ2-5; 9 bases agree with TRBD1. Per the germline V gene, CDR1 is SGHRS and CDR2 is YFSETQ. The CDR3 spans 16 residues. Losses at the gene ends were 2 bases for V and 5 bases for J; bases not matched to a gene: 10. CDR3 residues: CASSFPGTGTWETQYF. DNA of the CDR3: TGCGCCAGCAGCTTCCCCGGGACAGGGACTTGGGAGACCCAGTACTTC.

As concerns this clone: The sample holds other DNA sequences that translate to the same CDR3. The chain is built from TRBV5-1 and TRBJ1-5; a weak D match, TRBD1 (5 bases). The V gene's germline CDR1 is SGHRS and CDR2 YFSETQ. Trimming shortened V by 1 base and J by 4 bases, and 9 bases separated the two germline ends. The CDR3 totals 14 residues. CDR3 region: CASSLQGGNQPQHF. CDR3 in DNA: TGCGCCAGCAGCTTGCAGGGAGGAAATCAGCCCCAGCATTTT.

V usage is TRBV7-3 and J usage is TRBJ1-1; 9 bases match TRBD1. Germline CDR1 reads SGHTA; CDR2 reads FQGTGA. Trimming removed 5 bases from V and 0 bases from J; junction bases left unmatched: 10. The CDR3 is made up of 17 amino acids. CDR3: CASSPLGRTGVNTEAFF. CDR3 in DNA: TGTGCCAGCAGCCCCCTCGGCCGGACAGGGGTGAACACTGAAGCTTTCTTT.

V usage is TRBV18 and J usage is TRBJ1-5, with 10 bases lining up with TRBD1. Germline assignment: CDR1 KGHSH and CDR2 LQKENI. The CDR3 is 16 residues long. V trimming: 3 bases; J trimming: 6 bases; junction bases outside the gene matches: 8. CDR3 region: CASSPQDRGIRQPQHF. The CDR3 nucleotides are TGTGCCAGCTCACCCCAGGACAGGGGGATTCGTCAGCCCCAGCATTTT.

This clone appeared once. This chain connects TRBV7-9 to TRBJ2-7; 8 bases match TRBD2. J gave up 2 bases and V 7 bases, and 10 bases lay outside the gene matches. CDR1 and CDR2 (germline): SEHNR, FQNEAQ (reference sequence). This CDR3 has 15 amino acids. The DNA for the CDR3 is TGTGCCAGCACCACGTCGGGCGGGAGGACCTACGAGCAGTACTTC. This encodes CASTTSGGRTYEQYF.

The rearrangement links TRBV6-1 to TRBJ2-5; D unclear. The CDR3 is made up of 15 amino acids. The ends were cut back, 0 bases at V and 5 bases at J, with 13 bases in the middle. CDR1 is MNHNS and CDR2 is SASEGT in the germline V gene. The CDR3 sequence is CASSEALREWETQYF. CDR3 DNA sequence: TGTGCCAGCAGTGAAGCGCTTCGAGAATGGGAGACCCAGTACTTC.

The CDR3 DNA sequence: TGTGCCAGCAGTGGGACTAGCGGGGACACCGGGGAGCTGTTTTTT. The encoded protein is CASSGTSGDTGELFF. The rearrangement links TRBV6-1 to TRBJ2-2; 12 nucleotides match TRBD2. V gave up 4 bases and J gave up 3 bases; unmatched junction bases: 0. The V gene's germline CDR1 is MNHNS and CDR2 SASEGT. CDR3 length: 15 amino acids.

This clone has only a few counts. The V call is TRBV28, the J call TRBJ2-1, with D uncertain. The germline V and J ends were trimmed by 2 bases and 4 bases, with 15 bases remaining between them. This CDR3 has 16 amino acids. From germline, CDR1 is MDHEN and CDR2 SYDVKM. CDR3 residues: CASSLPGRFYYNEQFF. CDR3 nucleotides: TGTGCCAGCAGTTTACCTGGCAGGTTCTATTACAATGAGCAGTTCTTC. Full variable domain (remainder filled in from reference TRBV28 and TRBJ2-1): DVKVTQSSRYLVKRTGEKVFLECVQDMDHENMFWYRQDPGLGLRLIYFSYDVKMKEKGDIPEGYSVSREKKERFSLILESASTNQTSMYLCASSLPGRFYYNEQFFGPGTRLTVL.

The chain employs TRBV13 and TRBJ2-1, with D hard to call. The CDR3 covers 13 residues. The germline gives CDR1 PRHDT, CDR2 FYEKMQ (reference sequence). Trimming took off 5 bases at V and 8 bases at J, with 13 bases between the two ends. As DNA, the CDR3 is TGTGCCAGCAGCACCGACTTAGGCGATGAGCAGTTCTTC. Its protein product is CASSTDLGDEQFF.

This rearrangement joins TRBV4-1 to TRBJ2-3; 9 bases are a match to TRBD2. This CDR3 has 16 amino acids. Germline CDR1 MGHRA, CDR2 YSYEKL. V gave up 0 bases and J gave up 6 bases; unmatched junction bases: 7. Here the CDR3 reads CASSQEASGVRDTQYF. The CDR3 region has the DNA TGCGCCAGCAGCCAAGAGGCTAGCGGGGTTAGGGATACGCAGTATTTT.

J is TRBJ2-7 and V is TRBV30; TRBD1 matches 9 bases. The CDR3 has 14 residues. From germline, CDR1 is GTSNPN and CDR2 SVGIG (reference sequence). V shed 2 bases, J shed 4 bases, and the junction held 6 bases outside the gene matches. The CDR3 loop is CAWSTGTGQYEQYF. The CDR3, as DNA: TGTGCCTGGAGTACTGGGACAGGGCAATACGAGCAGTACTTC. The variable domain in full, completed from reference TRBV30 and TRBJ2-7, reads SQTIHQWPATLVQPVGSPLSLECTVEGTSNPNLYWYRQAAGRGLQLLFYSVGIGQISSEVPQNLSASRPQDRQFILSSKKLLLSDSGFYLCAWSTGTGQYEQYFGPGTRLTVT.

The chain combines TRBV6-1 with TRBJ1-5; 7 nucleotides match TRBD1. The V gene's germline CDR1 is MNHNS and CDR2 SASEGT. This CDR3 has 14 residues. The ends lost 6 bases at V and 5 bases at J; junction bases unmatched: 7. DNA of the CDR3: TGTGCCAGCAGCATCGACAGGGATGATCAGCCCCAGCATTTT. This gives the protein CASSIDRDDQPQHF.

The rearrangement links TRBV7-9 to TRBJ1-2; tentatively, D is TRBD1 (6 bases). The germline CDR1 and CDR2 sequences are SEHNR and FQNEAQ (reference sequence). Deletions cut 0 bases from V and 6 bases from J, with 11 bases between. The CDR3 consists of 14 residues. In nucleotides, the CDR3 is TGTGCCAGCAGCTTAGCGGCAGGGGCGGATGGCTACACCTTC. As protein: CASSLAAGADGYTF.